The entry that follows covers one T cell receptor beta chain sequence. Repertoires were generated with immunoSEQ multiplex PCR, while TCRdb's copy carries only in-frame clones and drops some. The data contain more than 550,000 clones, 90% to 95% of them singletons. The sample belongs to a study of shared clonotypes between healthy human individuals. V gave up 4 bases and J gave up 4 bases, with 10 bases separating them. Germline V CDR1 and CDR2: LNHNV, YYDKDF (reference sequence). CDR3 length equals 13 residues. Only CD45RO-negative cells positively selected for CCR7 counted as naive CD8 cells, so terminally differentiated effector memory CD45RA+ cells were excluded.

This clonotype originated in a man younger than 45 in good health. The chain joins TRBV15 to TRBJ1-1; TRBD1 is a possible D gene (5 bases). Sequencing was done on a sample of naive CD8+ T cells sorted from blood. CDR3 region: CATSTAGITEAFF. DNA of the CDR3: TGTGCCACCAGCACAGCAGGGATCACTGAAGCTTTCTTT.